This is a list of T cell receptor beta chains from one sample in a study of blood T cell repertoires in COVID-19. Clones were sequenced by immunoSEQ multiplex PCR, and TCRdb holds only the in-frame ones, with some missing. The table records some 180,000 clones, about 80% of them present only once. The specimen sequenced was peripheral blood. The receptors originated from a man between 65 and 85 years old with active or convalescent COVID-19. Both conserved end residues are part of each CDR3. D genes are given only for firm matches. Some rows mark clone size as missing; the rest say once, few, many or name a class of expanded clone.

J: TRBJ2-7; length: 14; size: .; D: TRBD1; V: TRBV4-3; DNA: TGCGCCAGCAGCCAAGGGACAGGGGGCGGCCCCCAGTACTTC; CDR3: CASSQGTGGGPQYF
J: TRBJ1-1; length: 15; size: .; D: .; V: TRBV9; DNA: TGTGCCAGCAGCGTAATGGCAGCCGAGGGCACTGAAGCTTTCTTT; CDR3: CASSVMAAEGTEAFF
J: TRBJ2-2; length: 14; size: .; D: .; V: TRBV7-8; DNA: TGTGCCAGCAGCCGAAACAGGGACACCGGGGAGCTGTTTTTT; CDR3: CASSRNRDTGELFF
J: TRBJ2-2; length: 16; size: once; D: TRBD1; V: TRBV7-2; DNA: TGTGCCAGCAGCTTACTCGGACAGGGGAACACCGGGGAGCTGTTTTTT; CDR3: CASSLLGQGNTGELFF
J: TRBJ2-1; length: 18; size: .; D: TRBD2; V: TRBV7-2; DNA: TGTGCCAGCAGTTCCGCCCTAGCGGGAATCTACTCCTACAATGAGCAGTTCTTC; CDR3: CASSSALAGIYSYNEQFF
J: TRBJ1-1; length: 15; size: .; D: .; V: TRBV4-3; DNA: TGCGCCAGCAGCCAATCCAGGGGCGGGGGCACTGAAGCTTTCTTT; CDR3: CASSQSRGGGTEAFF
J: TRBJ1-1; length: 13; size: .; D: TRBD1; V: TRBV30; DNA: TGTGCCTCCTCAAGACAGGGGATCACTGAAGCTTTCTTT; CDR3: CASSRQGITEAFF
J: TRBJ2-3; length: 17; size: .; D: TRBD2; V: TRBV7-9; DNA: TGTGCCAGCAGCCCTGTGAGCGGGAGGGCCGGCGCAGATACGCAGTATTTT; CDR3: CASSPVSGRAGADTQYF
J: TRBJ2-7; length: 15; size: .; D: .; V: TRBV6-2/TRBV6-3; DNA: TGTGCCAGCAGCCGAATCGGCCGGACAGTTACCGAGCAGTACTTC; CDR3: CASSRIGRTVTEQYF
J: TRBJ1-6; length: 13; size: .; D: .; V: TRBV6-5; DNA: TGTGCCGCGAGGAGGGCTAATAATTCACCCCTCCACTTT; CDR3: CAARRANNSPLHF
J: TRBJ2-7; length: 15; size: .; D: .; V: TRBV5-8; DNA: TGTGCCAGCAGCTCTATGCAGGGCAAATTCCACGAGCAGTACTTC; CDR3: CASSSMQGKFHEQYF
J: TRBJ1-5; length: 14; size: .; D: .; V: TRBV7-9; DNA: TGTGCCAGCAGCTCCTCCCAGATAGCGGGGGCCCAGCATTTT; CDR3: CASSSSQIAGAQHF
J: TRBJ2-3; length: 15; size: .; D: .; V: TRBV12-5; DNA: TGTGCTAGTGGTTTGGGGTTACAGGTCGCAGATACGCAGTATTTT; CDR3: CASGLGLQVADTQYF
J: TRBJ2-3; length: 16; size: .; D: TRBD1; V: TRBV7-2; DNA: TGTGCCAGCAGCCACCCACAGGGGGCTTTTACAGATACGCAGTATTTT; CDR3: CASSHPQGAFTDTQYF
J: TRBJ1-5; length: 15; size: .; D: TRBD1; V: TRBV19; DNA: TGTGCCAGTAGCCCTTGGACAGGGGCCGGGCAGCCCCAGCATTTT; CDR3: CASSPWTGAGQPQHF
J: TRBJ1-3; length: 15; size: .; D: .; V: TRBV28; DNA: TGTGCCAGCAGCCCTCCCAAGAGCTCTGGAAACACCATATATTTT; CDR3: CASSPPKSSGNTIYF
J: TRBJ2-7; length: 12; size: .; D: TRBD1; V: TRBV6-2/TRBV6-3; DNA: TGTGCCAGCAGTCGGACAGGCTACGAGCAGTACTTC; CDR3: CASSRTGYEQYF
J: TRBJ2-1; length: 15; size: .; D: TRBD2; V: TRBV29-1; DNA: TGCAGCGTTGCTTATGTTGCGGGAGGGGGTAATGAGCAGTTCTTC; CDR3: CSVAYVAGGGNEQFF
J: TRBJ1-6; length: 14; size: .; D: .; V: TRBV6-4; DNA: TGTGCCAGCAGGGAGAGCTCCTATAATTCACCCCTCCACTTT; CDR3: CASRESSYNSPLHF
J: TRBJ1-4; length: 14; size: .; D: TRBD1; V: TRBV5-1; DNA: TGCGCCAGCAGCCCCGGACAGGGTCCTGAAAAACTGTTTTTT; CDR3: CASSPGQGPEKLFF
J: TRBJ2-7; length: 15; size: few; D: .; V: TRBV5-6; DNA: TGTGCCAGCAGCTTAACGGGACACTCAAACTACGAGCAGTACTTC; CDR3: CASSLTGHSNYEQYF
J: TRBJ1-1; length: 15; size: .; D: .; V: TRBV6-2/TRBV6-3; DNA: TGTGCCAGCAGTTACGTCGAGGGCCTTGGCACTGAAGCTTTCTTT; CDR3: CASSYVEGLGTEAFF
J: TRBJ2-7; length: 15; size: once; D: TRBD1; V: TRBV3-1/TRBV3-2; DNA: TGTGCCAGCAGCCGGGCCGGGACAGCGTTGTACGAGCAGTACTTC; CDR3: CASSRAGTALYEQYF
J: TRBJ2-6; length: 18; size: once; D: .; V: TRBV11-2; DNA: TGTGCCAGCAGCTTAGGGGAGTTGCCCCTCTCTGGGGCCAACGTCCTGACTTTC; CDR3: CASSLGELPLSGANVLTF
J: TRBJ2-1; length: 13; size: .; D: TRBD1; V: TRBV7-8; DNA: TGTGCCAGCAAACAGGGGAAGTACAATGAGCAGTTCTTC; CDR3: CASKQGKYNEQFF
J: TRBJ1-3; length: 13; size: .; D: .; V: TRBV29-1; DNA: TGCAGCGTTCAGATTTTCTCTGGAAACACCATATATTTT; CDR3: CSVQIFSGNTIYF
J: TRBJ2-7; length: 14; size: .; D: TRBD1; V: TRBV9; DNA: TGTGCCAGCAGCGTAGAAGACAGGGAAGGTGAGCAGTACTTC; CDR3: CASSVEDREGEQYF
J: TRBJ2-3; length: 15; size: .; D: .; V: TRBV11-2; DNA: TGTGCCAGCAGCTTTACAGGTCAGAGGACAGATACGCAGTATTTT; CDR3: CASSFTGQRTDTQYF
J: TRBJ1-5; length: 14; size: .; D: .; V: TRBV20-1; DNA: TGCAGTGCTAGTGCAACTTTTAGCAATCAGCCCCAGCATTTT; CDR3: CSASATFSNQPQHF
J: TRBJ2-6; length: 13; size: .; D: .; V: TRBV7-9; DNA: TGTGCCAGCCGACAGGCTGGGGCCAACGTCCTGACTTTC; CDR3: CASRQAGANVLTF
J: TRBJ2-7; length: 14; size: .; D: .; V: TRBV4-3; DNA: TGCGCCAGCAGCCAACTTTTCGGCTCCTACGAGCAGTACTTC; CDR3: CASSQLFGSYEQYF
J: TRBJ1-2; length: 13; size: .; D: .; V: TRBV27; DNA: TGTGCCAGCAGTTTTCGGGGGGCGAATGGCTACACCTTC; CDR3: CASSFRGANGYTF
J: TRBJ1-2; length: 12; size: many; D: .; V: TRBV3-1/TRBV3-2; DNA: TGTGCCAGCAGCCAAGTAAACTATGGCTACACCTTC; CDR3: CASSQVNYGYTF
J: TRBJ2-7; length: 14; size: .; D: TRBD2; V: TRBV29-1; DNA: TGCAGCGTTCTAGGACTAGCAGGAACCTACGAGCAGTACTTC; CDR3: CSVLGLAGTYEQYF
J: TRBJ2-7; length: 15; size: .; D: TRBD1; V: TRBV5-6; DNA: TGTGCCAGCAGCTTCCCGGGACAGGGGGCGTACGAGCAGTACTTC; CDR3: CASSFPGQGAYEQYF
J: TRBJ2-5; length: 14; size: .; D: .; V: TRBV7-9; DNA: TGTGCCAGCAGCCCCCGGGGTGCCCGGGAGACCCAGTACTTC; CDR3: CASSPRGARETQYF
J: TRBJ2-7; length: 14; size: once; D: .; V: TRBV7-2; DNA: TGTGCCAGCAGCTTAGGCGTCGTCCTCTACGAGCAGTACTTC; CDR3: CASSLGVVLYEQYF
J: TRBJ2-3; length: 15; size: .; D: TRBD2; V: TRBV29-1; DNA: TGCAGCGCCAGAGCGGGAGAATTAAGGACAGATACGCAGTATTTT; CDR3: CSARAGELRTDTQYF
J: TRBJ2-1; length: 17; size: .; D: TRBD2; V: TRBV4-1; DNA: TGCGCCAGCAGCCCTCAAGTAGGCAGCGGGGGGGGGAATGAGCAGTTCTTC; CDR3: CASSPQVGSGGGNEQFF
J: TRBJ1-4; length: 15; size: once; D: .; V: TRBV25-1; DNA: TGTGCCAGCAGTGACCCCAGGGGAAGCGGTGAAAAACTGTTTTTT; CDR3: CASSDPRGSGEKLFF
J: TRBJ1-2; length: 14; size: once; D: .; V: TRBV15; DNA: TGTGCCACCAGCCCCCACCCGGGGGATCCTGGCTACACCTTC; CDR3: CATSPHPGDPGYTF